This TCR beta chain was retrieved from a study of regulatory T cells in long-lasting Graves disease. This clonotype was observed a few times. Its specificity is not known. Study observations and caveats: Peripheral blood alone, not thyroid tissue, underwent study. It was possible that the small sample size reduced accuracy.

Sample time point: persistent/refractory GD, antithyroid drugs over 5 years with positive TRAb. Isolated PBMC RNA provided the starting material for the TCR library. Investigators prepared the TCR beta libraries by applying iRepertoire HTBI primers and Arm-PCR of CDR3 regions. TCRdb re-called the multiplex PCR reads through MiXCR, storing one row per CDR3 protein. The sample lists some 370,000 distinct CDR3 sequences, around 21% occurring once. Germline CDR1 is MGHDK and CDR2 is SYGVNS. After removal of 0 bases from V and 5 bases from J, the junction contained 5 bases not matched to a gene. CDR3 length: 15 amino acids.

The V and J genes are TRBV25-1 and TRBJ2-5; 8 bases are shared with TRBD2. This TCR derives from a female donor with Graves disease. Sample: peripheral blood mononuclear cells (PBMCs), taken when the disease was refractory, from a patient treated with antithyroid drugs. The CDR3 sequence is CASSEYGTRDETQYF. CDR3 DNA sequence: TGTGCCAGCAGTGAATACGGGACTAGAGATGAGACCCAGTACTTC.